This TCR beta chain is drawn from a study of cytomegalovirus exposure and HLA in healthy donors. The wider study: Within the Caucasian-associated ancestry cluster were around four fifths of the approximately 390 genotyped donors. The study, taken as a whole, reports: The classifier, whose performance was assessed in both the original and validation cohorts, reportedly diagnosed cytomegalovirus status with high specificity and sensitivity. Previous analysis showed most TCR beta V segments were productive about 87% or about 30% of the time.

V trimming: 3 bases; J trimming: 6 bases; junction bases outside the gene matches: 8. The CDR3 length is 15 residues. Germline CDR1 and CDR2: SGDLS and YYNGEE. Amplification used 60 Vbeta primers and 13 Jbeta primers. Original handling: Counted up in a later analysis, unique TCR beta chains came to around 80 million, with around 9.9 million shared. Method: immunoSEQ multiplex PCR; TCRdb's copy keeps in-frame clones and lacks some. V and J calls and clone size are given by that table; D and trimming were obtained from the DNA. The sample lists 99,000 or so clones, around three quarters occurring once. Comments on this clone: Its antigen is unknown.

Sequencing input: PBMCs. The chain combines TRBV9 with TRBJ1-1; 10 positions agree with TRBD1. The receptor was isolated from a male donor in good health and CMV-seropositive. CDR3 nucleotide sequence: TGTGCCAGCAGCGAGACGGGACAGGGGAGTCCTGAAGCTTTCTTT. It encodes CASSETGQGSPEAFF.